What follows is one T cell receptor (beta chain) and its context. Method: immunoSEQ multiplex PCR; TCRdb's copy keeps in-frame clones and lacks some. This table holds roughly 81,000 clones, 84% found once. These data belong to a study of control samples from healthy donors and cancer patients. The CDR3 length is 16 residues. Germline lookup yields CDR1 SGHRS and CDR2 YFSETQ. With V trimmed by 4 bases and J by 3 bases, 6 bases remained unmatched. The chain has TRBV5-1 and TRBJ2-3; 12 nucleotides match TRBD2. Sequencing was done on a sample of PBMCs. The TCR comes from a man aged 60-69 years with head and neck cancer. CDR3 loop: CASSPGTSGPTDTQYF. The CDR3 coding sequence is TGCGCCAGCAGCCCTGGGACTAGCGGGCCTACAGATACGCAGTATTTT.